These 18 T cell receptor beta chains were sequenced from one sample in a study of T cell responses to AZD1222 COVID-19 vaccine (dated by TCRdb to 2020 to 2022). The time point label corresponds to: about 28 days (+/-7) after the second vaccine dose. In light of the paper, this sample's treatment or condition label describes: meningococcal conjugate vaccine given as trial control. Libraries were prepared through the immunoSEQ multiplex PCR assay. TCRdb re-hosts the immuneACCESS table, in-frame sequences only. Its copies lack some clones; in the studies checked, an unresolved V gene accounts for under half of them, and the cause for the rest is not known. This sample has about 210,000 clones in its table, and roughly 94% of those were observed once. The biggest ten clones account for over 1.5% of the sample. This specimen consisted of peripheral blood, obtained 28 days after the second dose of the MenACWY control vaccine. These TCRs come from an adult who received the MenACWY meningococcal vaccine as a control.

The rearrangement links TRBV5-6 to TRBJ2-1; a weak D match, TRBD1 (6 bases). CDR3 size: 14 residues. The germline CDR1 and CDR2 sequences are SGHDT and YYEEEE. Trimming removed 5 bases from V and 8 bases from J, with 17 bases in between. The CDR3 loop is CASRLGRGWDEQFF. In DNA, the CDR3 is TGTGCCAGCAGACTTGGAAGGGGGTGGGATGAGCAGTTCTTC. Drawing the rest from reference TRBV5-6 and TRBJ2-1, the complete variable domain is DAGVTQSPTHLIKTRGQQVTLRCSPKSGHDTVSWYQQALGQGPQFIFQYYEEEERQRGNFPDRFSGHQFPNYSSELNVNALLLGDSALYLCASRLGRGWDEQFFGPGTRLTVL.

This chain links TRBV7-9 with TRBJ2-7, with 7 bases lining up with TRBD2. The CDR3 sequence is 12 residues long. The J segment lost 4 bases and the V segment lost 5 bases, leaving 2 bases of the junction unmatched. Per germline, CDR1 SEHNR and CDR2 FQNEAQ (reference sequence). CDR3 amino acids: CASSPGGYEQYF. In DNA form, the CDR3 reads TGTGCCAGCAGCCCGGGGGGTTACGAGCAGTACTTC.

The chain carries TRBV19 and TRBJ1-2; D is possibly TRBD1 (5 bases). The CDR3 loop spans 13 amino acids. The ends were cut back, 5 bases at V and 0 bases at J, with 7 bases in the middle. Germline V gives CDR1 LNHDA, CDR2 SQIVND (reference sequence). DNA of the CDR3: TGTGCCAGTAGTCCGGGGGCTAACTATGGCTACACCTTC. This encodes CASSPGANYGYTF.

This sequence joins TRBV7-3 and TRBJ2-3, with D possibly being TRBD1 (6 bases). This CDR3 is built from 14 residues. From germline, CDR1 is SGHTA and CDR2 FQGTGA. V lost 1 base, J lost 5 bases, and 10 bases lay in between. The CDR3 loop is CASSLMGAEDTQYF. The CDR3 DNA reads TGTGCCAGCAGCTTAATGGGGGCCGAAGATACGCAGTATTTT. The full variable domain, rest sourced from reference TRBV7-3 and TRBJ2-3, is GAGVSQTPSNKVTEKGKYVELRCDPISGHTALYWYRQSLGQGPEFLIYFQGTGAADDSGLPNDRFFAVRPEGSVSTLKIQRTERGDSAVYLCASSLMGAEDTQYFGPGTRLTVL.

The chain employs TRBV18 and TRBJ1-5; D is perhaps TRBD1 (5 bases). CDR3 length equals 13 residues. Trimming removed 4 bases at V and 9 bases at J, with 13 bases between. Germline V lookup: CDR1 KGHSH, CDR2 LQKENI. The CDR3 nucleotides read TGTGCCAGCTCACGGGGGGAGCTTTGGCCCCAGCATTTT. Translating gives CASSRGELWPQHF.

This clone was seen only once. The chain links TRBV18 to TRBJ1-1; tentative D call: TRBD1 (5 bases). CDR3 length equals 14 residues. Trimming pared 3 bases from V and 4 bases from J, leaving 12 bases between. From germline, CDR1 is KGHSH and CDR2 LQKENI. The CDR3 region has the DNA TGTGCCAGCTCACCGACCAGGGTGGGCACTGAAGCTTTCTTT. Translation: CASSPTRVGTEAFF.

The chain couples TRBV7-3 to TRBJ2-7; D unclear. In germline, CDR1 is SGHTA, CDR2 FQGTGA. This CDR3 is built from 15 residues. Trimming took off 7 bases at V and 5 bases at J, with 21 bases between the two ends. As DNA, the CDR3 is TGTGCCAGCACCTCCCGGCTCTGGTCTCGTGACGAGCAGTACTTC. It is translated as CASTSRLWSRDEQYF.

The genes are TRBV9 and TRBJ2-5; D is perhaps TRBD2 (5 bases). The CDR3 extends over 14 amino acids. Germline lookup yields CDR1 SGDLS and CDR2 YYNGEE. Trimming removed 1 base at V and 4 bases at J, with 11 bases between. CDR3 DNA sequence: TGTGCCAGCAGCGTAACGGACTCTCGAGAGACCCAGTACTTC. It yields the protein CASSVTDSRETQYF.

V and J are TRBV18 and TRBJ2-7; TRBD1 matches 8 bases. CDR3 length: 15 amino acids. With V trimmed by 4 bases and J by 1 base, 6 bases remained unmatched. Germline CDR1 and CDR2: KGHSH and LQKENI. The CDR3 DNA sequence: TGTGCCAGCTCACTGGGACAGGATTCTTCCTACGAGCAGTACTTC. It is translated as CASSLGQDSSYEQYF.

This clone was recorded only once. Germline is not matched at one junction end, which may reflect a read error. This chain connects TRBV6-2 or TRBV6-3 to TRBJ2-7, with a possible D match to TRBD2 (6 bases). The CDR3 length is 14 residues. Germline lookup yields CDR1 MNHEY and CDR2 SVGEGT. CDR3 coding DNA: TGTGCCAGCAGTCCCTCGGAGGGATGGTTTCGGGTGCACTTC. This translates into CASSPSEGWFRVHF.

The chain links TRBV6-6 to TRBJ2-4; D unresolved. Trimming stripped 5 bases from V and 1 base from J, with 15 bases between. Germline V lookup: CDR1 MNHNY, CDR2 SVGAGI (reference sequence). This CDR3 has 16 amino acids. This CDR3 reads CASSPPPRMAKNIQYF. Written as DNA, the CDR3 is TGTGCCAGCAGTCCCCCACCAAGAATGGCCAAAAACATTCAGTACTTC.

The rearrangement links TRBV27 to TRBJ1-5; D is unresolved. The V end lost 8 bases, the J end lost 4 bases, and 12 bases lay between the germline ends. Germline V gives CDR1 MNHEY, CDR2 SMNVEV (reference sequence). The CDR3 loop spans 13 amino acids. The CDR3 reads CASGDRSNQPQHF. In DNA, the CDR3 is TGTGCCAGCGGAGATCGTTCTAATCAGCCCCAGCATTTT.

V is TRBV27 and J is TRBJ1-1; TRBD1 aligns across 7 bases. The ends lost 5 bases at V and 0 bases at J; junction bases unmatched: 3. The germline V gene has CDR1 MNHEY and CDR2 SMNVEV (reference sequence). The CDR3 runs 14 residues. CDR3 residues: CASSPGQVNTEAFF. CDR3 nucleotides: TGTGCCAGCAGTCCCGGACAGGTGAACACTGAAGCTTTCTTT.

The V call is TRBV27, the J call TRBJ2-1, with 13 bases that match TRBD2. The junction had 0 bases not matched to a gene; V was cut back by 3 bases and J by 4 bases. The germline V gene has CDR1 MNHEY and CDR2 SMNVEV (reference sequence). This CDR3 region has 15 residues. Here the CDR3 DNA reads TGTGCCAGCAGTTTGGGACTAGCGGGATACAATGAGCAGTTCTTC. This encodes CASSLGLAGYNEQFF.

V usage is TRBV6-2 or TRBV6-3 and J usage is TRBJ1-2; perhaps TRBD1 as D (6 bases). There are 15 residues in the CDR3. Germline CDR1 reads MNHEY; CDR2 reads SVGEGT. V was trimmed by 2 bases and J by 5 bases, leaving 15 bases between them. CDR3 nucleotide sequence: TGTGCCAGCAGTTACATACGACAGGCTCCGTATGGCTACACCTTC. Its protein is CASSYIRQAPYGYTF.

The chain is built from TRBV5-1 and TRBJ1-1; maybe TRBD1 (6 bases). The CDR3 loop spans 17 amino acids. From germline, CDR1 is SGHRS and CDR2 YFSETQ. The germline V and J ends were trimmed by 4 bases and 5 bases, with 24 bases remaining between them. The CDR3, as DNA: TGCGCCAGCAGCCCCCCAGGGGCCGCCCCCCGGGGAACTGAAGCTTTCTTT. It yields the protein CASSPPGAAPRGTEAFF.

The V and J genes are TRBV7-2 and TRBJ1-6; D may be TRBD1 (6 bases). The CDR3 runs 16 residues. Germline values: CDR1 SGHTA, CDR2 FQGNSA. Trimming removed 4 bases at V and 2 bases at J, with 12 bases between. In DNA, the CDR3 is TGTGCCAGCAGCTGGTACAGGGAAACCTATAATTCACCCCTCCACTTT. Residues: CASSWYRETYNSPLHF.

The J gene is TRBJ2-7, the V gene TRBV19, with a weak D call TRBD2 (6 bases). The CDR3 consists of 13 residues. V lost 5 bases and J lost 7, with 15 bases in between. The germline V gene has CDR1 LNHDA and CDR2 SQIVND (reference sequence). The DNA of the CDR3 is TGTGCCAGTAGTGGGTCTACTGGGGGGGAGCAGTACTTC. Translating gives CASSGSTGGEQYF.